These 2 T cell receptor beta chains came from one sample sequenced in a study of blood T cell repertoires in COVID-19. Profiled with immunoSEQ multiplex PCR; TCRdb holds only in-frame clones, not every one. The table includes roughly 240,000 clones, 80% to 90% detected once. Sequenced material: PBMCs or T cells enriched from blood (not recorded which). Receptors were obtained from a woman aged 40-49 years who had been exposed to COVID-19.

The V call is TRBV7-9, the J call TRBJ1-2; D ambiguous. V was clipped by 5 bases and J by 7 bases, with 14 bases between them. The CDR3 has 13 amino acids. Germline V gene sequence: CDR1 SEHNR, CDR2 FQNEAQ (reference sequence). Here the CDR3 reads CASSPGFEGGYTF. CDR3 coding DNA: TGTGCCAGCAGCCCAGGATTCGAAGGTGGCTACACCTTC.

This chain links TRBV6-1 with TRBJ1-5; no clear D gene. The CDR3 loop spans 17 amino acids. V gave up 0 bases and J gave up 4 bases, with 16 bases separating them. Germline assignment: CDR1 MNHNS and CDR2 SASEGT. The CDR3 DNA is TGTGCCAGCAGTGAAGCCGGTCAGGCACAAAGAAATCAGCCCCAGCATTTT. It is translated as CASSEAGQAQRNQPQHF.